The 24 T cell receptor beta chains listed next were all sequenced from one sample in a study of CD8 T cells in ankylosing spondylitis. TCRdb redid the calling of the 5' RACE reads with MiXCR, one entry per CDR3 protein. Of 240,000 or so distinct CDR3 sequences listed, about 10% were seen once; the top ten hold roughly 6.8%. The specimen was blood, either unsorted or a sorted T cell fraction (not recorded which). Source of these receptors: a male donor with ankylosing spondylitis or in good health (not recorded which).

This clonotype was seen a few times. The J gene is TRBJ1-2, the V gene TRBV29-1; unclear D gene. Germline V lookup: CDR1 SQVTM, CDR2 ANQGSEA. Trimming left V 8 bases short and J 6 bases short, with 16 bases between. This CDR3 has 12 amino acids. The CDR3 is CSPEVLRNGYTF. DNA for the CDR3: TGCAGCCCTGAAGTACTGAGAAATGGCTACACCTTC.

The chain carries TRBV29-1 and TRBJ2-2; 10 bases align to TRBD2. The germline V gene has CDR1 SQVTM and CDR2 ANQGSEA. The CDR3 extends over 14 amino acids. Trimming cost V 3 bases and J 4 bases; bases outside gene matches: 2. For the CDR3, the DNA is TGCAGCGTTGAGGCTAGCGGGAGCACCGGGGAGCTGTTTTTT. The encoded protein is CSVEASGSTGELFF.

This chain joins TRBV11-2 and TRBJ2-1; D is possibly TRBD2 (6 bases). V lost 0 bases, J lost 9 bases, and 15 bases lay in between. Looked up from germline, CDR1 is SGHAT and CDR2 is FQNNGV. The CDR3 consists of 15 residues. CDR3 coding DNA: TGTGCCAGCAGCTTAGAAATTGGAGGGGTCGTTGAGCAGTTCTTC. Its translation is CASSLEIGGVVEQFF.

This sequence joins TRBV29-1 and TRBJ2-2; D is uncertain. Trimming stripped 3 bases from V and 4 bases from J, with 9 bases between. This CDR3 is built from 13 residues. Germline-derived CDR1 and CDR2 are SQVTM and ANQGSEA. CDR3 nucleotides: TGCAGCGTTGATCGTCAGACCACCGGGGAGCTGTTTTTT. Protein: CSVDRQTTGELFF.

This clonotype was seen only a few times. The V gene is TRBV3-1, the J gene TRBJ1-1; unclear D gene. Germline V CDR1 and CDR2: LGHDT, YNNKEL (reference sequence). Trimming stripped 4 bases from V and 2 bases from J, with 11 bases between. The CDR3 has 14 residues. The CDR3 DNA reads TGTGCCAGCAGCCGCCCGGCCGACAACACTGAAGCTTTCTTT. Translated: CASSRPADNTEAFF.

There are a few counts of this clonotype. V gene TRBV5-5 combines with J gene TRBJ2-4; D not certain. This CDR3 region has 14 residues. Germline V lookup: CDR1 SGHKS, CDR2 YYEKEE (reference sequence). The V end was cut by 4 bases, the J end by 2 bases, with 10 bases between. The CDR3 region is CASSLADTKNIQYF. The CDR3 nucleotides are TGTGCCAGCAGCCTCGCTGACACCAAAAACATTCAGTACTTC.

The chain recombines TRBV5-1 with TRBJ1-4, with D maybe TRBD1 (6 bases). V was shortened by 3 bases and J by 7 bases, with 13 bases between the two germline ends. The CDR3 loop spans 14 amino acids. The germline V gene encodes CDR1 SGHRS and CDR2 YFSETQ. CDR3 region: CASSWRGEGEKLFF. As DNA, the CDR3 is TGCGCCAGCAGCTGGAGGGGGGAAGGTGAAAAACTGTTTTTT.

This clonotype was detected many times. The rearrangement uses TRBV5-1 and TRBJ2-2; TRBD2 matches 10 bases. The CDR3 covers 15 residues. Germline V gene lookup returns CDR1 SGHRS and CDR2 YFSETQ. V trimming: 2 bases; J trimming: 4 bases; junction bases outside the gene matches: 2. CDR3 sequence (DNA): TGCGCCAGCAGCTTTTGGACTAGCGGCACCGGGGAGCTGTTTTTT. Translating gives CASSFWTSGTGELFF.

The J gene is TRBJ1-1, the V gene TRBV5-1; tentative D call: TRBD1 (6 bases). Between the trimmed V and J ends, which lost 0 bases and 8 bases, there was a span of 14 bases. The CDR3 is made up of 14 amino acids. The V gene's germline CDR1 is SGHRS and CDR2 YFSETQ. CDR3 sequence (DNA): TGCGCCAGCAGCTTGGCTGGGGGCAGCTCAGAAGCTTTCTTT. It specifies CASSLAGGSSEAFF.

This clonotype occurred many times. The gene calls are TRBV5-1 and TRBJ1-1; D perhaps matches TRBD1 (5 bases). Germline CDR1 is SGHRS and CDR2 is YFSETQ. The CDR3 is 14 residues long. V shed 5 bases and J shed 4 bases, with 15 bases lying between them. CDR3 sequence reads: CASSEGAGTTEAFF. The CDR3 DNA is TGCGCCAGCAGTGAAGGGGCCGGGACCACTGAAGCTTTCTTT.

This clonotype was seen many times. CDR3 loop: CASSLRQGSNQPQHF. DNA for the CDR3: TGTGCCAGCAGTTTACGACAGGGGAGCAATCAGCCCCAGCATTTT. The chain links TRBV12-3 or TRBV12-4 to TRBJ1-5, with 8 bases aligning to TRBD1. The CDR3 is 15 amino acids. The J segment lost 1 base and the V segment lost 2 bases, leaving 1 base of the junction unmatched.

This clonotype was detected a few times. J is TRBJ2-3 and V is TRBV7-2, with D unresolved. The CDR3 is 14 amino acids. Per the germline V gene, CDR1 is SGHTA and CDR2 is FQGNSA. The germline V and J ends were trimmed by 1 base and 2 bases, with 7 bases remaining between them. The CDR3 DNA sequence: TGTGCCAGCAGCTTAGAATCGGCCACAGATACGCAGTATTTT. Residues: CASSLESATDTQYF.

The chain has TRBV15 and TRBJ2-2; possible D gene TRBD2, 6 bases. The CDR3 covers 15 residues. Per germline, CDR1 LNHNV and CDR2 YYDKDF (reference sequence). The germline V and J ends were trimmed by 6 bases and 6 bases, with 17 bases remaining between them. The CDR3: CATSLGLAVSGELFF. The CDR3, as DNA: TGTGCCACCAGTCTGGGACTGGCAGTCTCCGGGGAGCTGTTTTTT.

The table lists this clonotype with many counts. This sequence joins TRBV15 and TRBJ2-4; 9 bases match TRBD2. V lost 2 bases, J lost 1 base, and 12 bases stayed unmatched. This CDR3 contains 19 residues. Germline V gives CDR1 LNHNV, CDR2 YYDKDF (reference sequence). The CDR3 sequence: CATSRRLAEEATAKNIQYF. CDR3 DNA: TGTGCCACCAGCAGAAGACTAGCGGAGGAGGCGACGGCCAAAAACATTCAGTACTTC. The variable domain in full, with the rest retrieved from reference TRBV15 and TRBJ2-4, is DAMVIQNPRYQVTQFGKPVTLSCSQTLNHNVMYWYQQKSSQAPKLLFHYYDKDFNNEADTPDNFQSRRPNTSFCFLDIRSPGLGDTAMYLCATSRRLAEEATAKNIQYFGAGTRLSVL.

The DNA for the CDR3 is TGTGCCAGCAGTACAACCGCCGGGACAGGGAGAGGTCAGCCCCAGCATTTT. Protein sequence: CASSTTAGTGRGQPQHF. This chain connects TRBV2 to TRBJ1-5, with 9 bases aligning to TRBD1. V dropped 5 bases and J dropped 6; count of bases not matched to a gene: 14. CDR3 length: 17 amino acids. CDR1 and CDR2 from the germline V gene are SNHLY and FYNNEI.

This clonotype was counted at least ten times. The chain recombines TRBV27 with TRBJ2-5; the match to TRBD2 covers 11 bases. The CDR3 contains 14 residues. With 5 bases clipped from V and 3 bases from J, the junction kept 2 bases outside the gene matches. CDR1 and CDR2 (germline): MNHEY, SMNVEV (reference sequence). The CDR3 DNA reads TGTGCCAGCAGTCCGGGACTAGCGGAAGAGACCCAGTACTTC. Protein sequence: CASSPGLAEETQYF.

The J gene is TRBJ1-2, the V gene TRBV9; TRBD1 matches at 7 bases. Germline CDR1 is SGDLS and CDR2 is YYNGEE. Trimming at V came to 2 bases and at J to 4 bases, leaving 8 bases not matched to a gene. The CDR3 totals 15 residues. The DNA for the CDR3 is TGTGCCAGCAGCGTTGGAGGGGGCGCTTCCTATGGCTACACCTTC. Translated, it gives CASSVGGGASYGYTF.

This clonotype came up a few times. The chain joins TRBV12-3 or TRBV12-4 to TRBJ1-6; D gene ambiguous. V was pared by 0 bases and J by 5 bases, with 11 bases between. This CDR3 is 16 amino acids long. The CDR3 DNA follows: TGTGCCAGCAGTTTAGCGCTCGGGTTTCATAATTCACCCCTCCACTTT. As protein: CASSLALGFHNSPLHF.

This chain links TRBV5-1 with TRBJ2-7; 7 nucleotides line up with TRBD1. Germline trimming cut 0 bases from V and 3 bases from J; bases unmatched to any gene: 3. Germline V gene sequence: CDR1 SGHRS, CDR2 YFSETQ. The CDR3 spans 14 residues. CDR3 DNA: TGCGCCAGCAGCTTGGGGGGACAGATCTACGAGCAGTACTTC. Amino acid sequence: CASSLGGQIYEQYF.

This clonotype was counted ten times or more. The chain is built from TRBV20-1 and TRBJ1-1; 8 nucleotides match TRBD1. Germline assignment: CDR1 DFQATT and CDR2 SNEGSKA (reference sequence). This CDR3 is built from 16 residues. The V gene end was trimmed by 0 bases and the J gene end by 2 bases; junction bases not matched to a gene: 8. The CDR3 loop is CSARDLTGGVNTEAFF. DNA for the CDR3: TGCAGTGCTAGAGATCTAACAGGGGGTGTAAACACTGAAGCTTTCTTT.

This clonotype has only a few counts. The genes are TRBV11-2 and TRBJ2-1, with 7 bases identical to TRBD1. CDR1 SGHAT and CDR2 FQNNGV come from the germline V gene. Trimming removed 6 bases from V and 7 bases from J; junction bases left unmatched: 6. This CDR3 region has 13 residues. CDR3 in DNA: TGTGCCAGCAGGCGTCCACAGGGGAATGAGCAGTTCTTC. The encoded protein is CASRRPQGNEQFF.

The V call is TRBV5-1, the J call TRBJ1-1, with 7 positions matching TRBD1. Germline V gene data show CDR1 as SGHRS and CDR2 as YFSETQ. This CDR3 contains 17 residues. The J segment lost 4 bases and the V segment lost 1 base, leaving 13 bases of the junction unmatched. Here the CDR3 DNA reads TGCGCCAGCAGCTTGCTTACAGGGGCCTGGCAGAGCACTGAAGCTTTCTTT. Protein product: CASSLLTGAWQSTEAFF.

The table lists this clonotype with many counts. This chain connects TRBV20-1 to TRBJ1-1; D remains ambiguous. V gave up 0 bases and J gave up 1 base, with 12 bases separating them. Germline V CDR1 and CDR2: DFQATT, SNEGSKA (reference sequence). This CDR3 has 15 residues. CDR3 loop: CSARDPAGSNTEAFF. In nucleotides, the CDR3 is TGCAGTGCTAGAGATCCTGCGGGATCGAACACTGAAGCTTTCTTT.

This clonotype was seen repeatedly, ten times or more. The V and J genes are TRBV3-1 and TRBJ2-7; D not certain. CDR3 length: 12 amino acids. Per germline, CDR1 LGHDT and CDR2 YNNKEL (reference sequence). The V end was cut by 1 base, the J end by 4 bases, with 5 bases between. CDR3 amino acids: CASSQVAYEQYF. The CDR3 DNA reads TGTGCCAGCAGCCAAGTTGCGTACGAGCAGTACTTC.